The 24 T cell receptor beta chains listed next were all sequenced from one sample in a study of T cell changes during pregnancy in multiple sclerosis. TCRdb's copy holds only in-frame clones and misses some; the assay was immunoSEQ multiplex PCR. The table includes approximately 89,000 clones, less than 95% detected once. Sequencing was performed on peripheral blood, taken in the third trimester of pregnancy. These receptors all come from a female donor with multiple sclerosis, enrolled in a pregnancy study.

The chain combines TRBV4-1 with TRBJ1-4; D is undetermined. Trimming shortened V by 3 bases and J by 5 bases, and 10 bases separated the two germline ends. This CDR3 is built from 14 residues. Germline loops: CDR1 MGHRA, CDR2 YSYEKL. CDR3 sequence: CASSQPDGNEKLFF. The CDR3 nucleotides are TGCGCCAGCAGCCAGCCAGACGGGAATGAAAAACTGTTTTTT.

The rearrangement joins TRBV5-1 to TRBJ2-7; 7 nucleotides agree with TRBD1. This CDR3 region has 15 residues. Germline V gives CDR1 SGHRS, CDR2 YFSETQ. The junction had 11 bases not matched to a gene; V was cut back by 5 bases and J by 3 bases. The CDR3 loop is CASRMSGTAIYEQYF. The DNA of the CDR3 is TGCGCCAGCAGAATGTCCGGGACAGCCATCTACGAGCAGTACTTC.

The rearrangement uses TRBV6-5 and TRBJ2-5, with no clear D. The germline V and J ends were trimmed by 4 bases and 5 bases, with 17 bases remaining between them. The V gene's germline CDR1 is MNHEY and CDR2 SVGAGI. The CDR3 extends over 15 amino acids. The DNA of the CDR3 is TGTGCCAGCAGTTTCTCGCCGGCGTCCGGGGAGACCCAGTACTTC. Protein sequence: CASSFSPASGETQYF.

The chain employs TRBV4-2 and TRBJ2-5, with a weak D call TRBD2 (5 bases). CDR1 LGHNA and CDR2 YNFKEQ come from the germline V gene. Trimming cost V 4 bases and J 5 bases, with 14 bases left between them. The CDR3 sequence is 14 residues long. The CDR3 nucleotides read TGTGCCAGCAGCCCCATGGGAGAACAGGAGACCCAGTACTTC. It encodes CASSPMGEQETQYF.

The rearrangement uses TRBV9 and TRBJ2-7; no reliable D call. Germline values: CDR1 SGDLS, CDR2 YYNGEE. This CDR3 is 13 amino acids long. The V end lost 0 bases, the J end lost 3 bases, and 7 bases lay between the germline ends. CDR3 loop: CASSVEESYEQYF. The DNA for the CDR3 is TGTGCCAGCAGCGTAGAGGAGAGCTACGAGCAGTACTTC.

There are a few counts of this clone. The V and J genes are TRBV7-9 and TRBJ2-7, with 7 bases identical to TRBD2. Germline V gene lookup returns CDR1 SEHNR and CDR2 FQNEAQ (reference sequence). The CDR3 has 15 amino acids. J lost 3 bases, V lost 5 bases, and 10 bases had no gene match. The CDR3 sequence is CASSPEGRGFYEQYF. Written as DNA, the CDR3 is TGTGCCAGCAGCCCAGAGGGGCGGGGGTTCTACGAGCAGTACTTC.

This clone was recorded once. The chain joins TRBV5-4 to TRBJ1-1; TRBD1 agrees at 7 bases. The CDR3 contains 15 residues. CDR1 and CDR2 (germline): SGHNT, YYREEE (reference sequence). V dropped 2 bases and J dropped 2; count of bases not matched to a gene: 6. CDR3 protein: CASSLGGGRNTEAFF. CDR3 nucleotides: TGTGCCAGCAGCTTAGGAGGGGGCCGCAACACTGAAGCTTTCTTT.

The chain recombines TRBV4-1 with TRBJ1-2, with TRBD1 as a possible D gene (6 bases). Germline-derived CDR1 and CDR2 are MGHRA and YSYEKL. CDR3 length: 16 residues. The V and J ends lost 0 bases and 2 bases respectively, with 13 bases between them. The CDR3 here is CASSQDPGTSNYGYTF. DNA for the CDR3: TGCGCCAGCAGCCAAGATCCGGGGACATCAAACTATGGCTACACCTTC.

Comment on this clone: An end of the junction differs from the germline gene, which may be a read error. V usage is TRBV7-7 and J usage is TRBJ2-1; the match to TRBD2 covers 9 bases. The CDR3 spans 15 residues. Germline V gives CDR1 SSHAT, CDR2 FNYEAQ (reference sequence). The CDR3: CASSISGGSYNEQFF. As DNA, the CDR3 is TGTGCTAGCAGCATTAGCGGGGGATCCTACAATGAGCAGTTCTTC.

The rearrangement links TRBV18 to TRBJ1-2; 9 nucleotides align to TRBD1. J was trimmed by 2 bases and V by 0 bases; bases with no gene match: 4. The CDR3 loop spans 16 amino acids. Germline V gene lookup returns CDR1 KGHSH and CDR2 LQKENI. The CDR3 here is CASSPPTGTGNYGYTF. CDR3 in DNA: TGTGCCAGCTCACCACCAACCGGGACAGGGAACTATGGCTACACCTTC.

The genes are TRBV10-3 and TRBJ1-5; 8 bases are a match to TRBD1. CDR3 length: 12 residues. The V gene's germline CDR1 is ENHRY and CDR2 SYGVKD. V shed 8 bases and J 6 bases; nucleotides not matched to a gene: 3. This CDR3 is CAIGQGGQPQHF. The CDR3 region has the DNA TGTGCCATCGGACAGGGAGGTCAGCCCCAGCATTTT.

The rearrangement joins TRBV5-6 to TRBJ2-1; 12 positions agree with TRBD2. Per the germline V gene, CDR1 is SGHDT and CDR2 is YYEEEE. This CDR3 is built from 13 residues. The ends lost 2 bases at V and 15 bases at J; junction bases unmatched: 6. CDR3 protein: CASSFPSGGALFF. The CDR3 DNA is TGTGCCAGCAGCTTCCCTAGCGGGGGGGCTCTGTTCTTC.

This chain links TRBV5-1 with TRBJ1-2; D might be TRBD1 (6 bases). Trimming removed 0 bases from V and 8 bases from J, with 11 bases in between. Germline CDR1 is SGHRS and CDR2 is YFSETQ. This CDR3 is 13 amino acids long. In DNA form, the CDR3 reads TGCGCCAGCAGCTTGGACAGGGCAGGAGGCTACACCTTC. Protein sequence: CASSLDRAGGYTF.

This clone was counted once. V is TRBV10-3 and J is TRBJ2-5, with a possible D match to TRBD2 (6 bases). This CDR3 region has 14 residues. Germline lookup yields CDR1 ENHRY and CDR2 SYGVKD. The V end was cut by 0 bases, the J end by 7 bases, with 12 bases between. CDR3 sequence: CAISESGGRGTQYF. In nucleotides, the CDR3 is TGTGCCATCAGTGAGTCCGGGGGACGAGGGACCCAGTACTTC.

The chain recombines TRBV27 with TRBJ2-3, with TRBD2 identical over 8 bases. The germline CDR1 and CDR2 sequences are MNHEY and SMNVEV (reference sequence). V shed 2 bases and J 7 bases; nucleotides not matched to a gene: 8. The CDR3 runs 15 residues. CDR3 loop: CASSLMGGGPNTQYF. The CDR3, as DNA: TGTGCCAGCAGTTTAATGGGCGGGGGGCCCAATACGCAGTATTTT.

For the CDR3, the DNA is TGCGCCAGCAGCCACGATTTAGGGGGCTATGGCTACACCTTC. It codes for CASSHDLGGYGYTF. The chain employs TRBV4-1 and TRBJ1-2; D perhaps matches TRBD1 (6 bases). Trimming removed 3 bases at V and 4 bases at J, with 12 bases between. Per the germline V gene, CDR1 is MGHRA and CDR2 is YSYEKL. This CDR3 is built from 14 residues.

CDR3 in DNA: TGTGCCAGCAGCTTCGGCCCCAGGGACCAAGAGACCCAGTACTTC. Its translation: CASSFGPRDQETQYF. This rearrangement joins TRBV7-9 to TRBJ2-5, with a possible D match to TRBD1 (5 bases). Trimming pared 3 bases from V and 0 bases from J, leaving 11 bases between. The CDR3 covers 15 residues. Germline V gene lookup returns CDR1 SEHNR and CDR2 FQNEAQ (reference sequence).

The rearrangement links TRBV19 to TRBJ2-5, with D perhaps matching TRBD1 (6 bases). The CDR3 is 15 residues long. Germline CDR1 reads LNHDA; CDR2 reads SQIVND (reference sequence). V was shortened by 1 base and J by 0 bases, with 9 bases between the two germline ends. The CDR3 DNA follows: TGTGCCAGTAGTATAGCAGGGGATCACCAAGAGACCCAGTACTTC. Translated, it gives CASSIAGDHQETQYF.

The chain recombines TRBV11-2 with TRBJ2-7, with a tentative D call TRBD2 (5 bases). In germline, CDR1 is SGHAT, CDR2 FQNNGV. V was clipped by 1 base and J by 1 base, with 8 bases between them. The CDR3 length is 14 residues. CDR3 amino acids: CASSLGSGSYEQYF. The CDR3 bases are TGTGCCAGCAGCTTAGGTTCGGGATCCTACGAGCAGTACTTC.

V gene TRBV19 combines with J gene TRBJ2-7; TRBD2 matches at 8 bases. Trimming cost V 5 bases and J 2 bases; bases outside gene matches: 5. CDR1 is LNHDA, CDR2 SQIVND, per germline (reference sequence). This CDR3 is built from 14 residues. CDR3 nucleotides: TGTGCCAGTAGTCGGGAGGGGGTGACCTACGAGCAGTACTTC. Its protein is CASSREGVTYEQYF.

The gene calls are TRBV29-1 and TRBJ1-1, with D unclear. CDR1 is SQVTM and CDR2 is ANQGSEA in the germline V gene. V was cut by 0 bases and J by 2 bases, with 10 bases left in between. The CDR3 covers 14 residues. CDR3 residues: CSVEDGLPNTEAFF. As DNA, the CDR3 is TGCAGCGTTGAAGACGGACTGCCAAACACTGAAGCTTTCTTT.

V usage is TRBV2 and J usage is TRBJ1-6, with D perhaps TRBD1 (5 bases). There are 16 residues in the CDR3. V was cut by 4 bases and J by 7 bases, with 17 bases left in between. Germline values: CDR1 SNHLY, CDR2 FYNNEI. CDR3 in DNA: TGTGCCAGCAGTGTAGGGCGCCAGGGAGGAAATTCACCCCTCCACTTT. Protein sequence: CASSVGRQGGNSPLHF. Looking up the rest from reference TRBV2 and TRBJ1-6 gives the full variable domain: EPEVTQTPSHQVTQMGQEVILRCVPISNHLYFYWYRQILGQKVEFLVSFYNNEISEKSEIFDDQFSVERPDGSNFTLKIRSTKLEDSAMYFCASSVGRQGGNSPLHFGNGTRLTVT.

V is TRBV7-6 and J is TRBJ2-3; possible D gene TRBD1, 6 bases. Trimming shortened V by 0 bases and J by 4 bases, and 11 bases separated the two germline ends. Germline V CDR1 and CDR2: SGHVS, FNYEAQ. The CDR3 is 15 residues long. CDR3 nucleotide sequence: TGTGCCAGCAGCTTAGCCCAGGGGAGAGCAGATACGCAGTATTTT. Amino acid sequence: CASSLAQGRADTQYF.

V is TRBV30 and J is TRBJ1-2; no firm D call. CDR3 length: 14 amino acids. V was trimmed by 3 bases and J by 8 bases, leaving 19 bases between them. Germline V gene sequence: CDR1 GTSNPN, CDR2 SVGIG (reference sequence). As DNA, the CDR3 is TGTGCCTGGAGCGCCGGGTCGTCTGGCTTCGGCTACACCTTC. Translation: CAWSAGSSGFGYTF.